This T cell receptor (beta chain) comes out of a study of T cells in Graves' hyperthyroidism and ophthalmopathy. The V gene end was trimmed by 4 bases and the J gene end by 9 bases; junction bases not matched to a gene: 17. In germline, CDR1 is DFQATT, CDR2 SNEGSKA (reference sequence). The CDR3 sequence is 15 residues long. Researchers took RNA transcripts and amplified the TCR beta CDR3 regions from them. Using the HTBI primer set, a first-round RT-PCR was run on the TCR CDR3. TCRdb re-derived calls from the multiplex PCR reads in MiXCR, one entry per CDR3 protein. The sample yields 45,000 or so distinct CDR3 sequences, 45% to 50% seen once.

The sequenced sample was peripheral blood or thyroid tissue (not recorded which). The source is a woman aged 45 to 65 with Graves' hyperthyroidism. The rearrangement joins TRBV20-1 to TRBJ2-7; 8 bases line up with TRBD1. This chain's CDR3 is CSAIDRGGQGNGQYF. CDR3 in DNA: TGCAGTGCTATCGACAGGGGAGGACAGGGTAACGGGCAGTACTTC.